The present entry profiles one TCR beta chain with its context. Its antigen is unknown. PCR primers comprised 60 Vbeta and 13 Jbeta primers. Clones were sequenced by immunoSEQ multiplex PCR, and TCRdb holds only the in-frame ones, with some missing. Here the sample spans roughly 240,000 clones, roughly 73% being singletons. This entry comes from a study of cytomegalovirus exposure and HLA in healthy donors. The CDR3 has 15 amino acids. V lost 4 bases and J lost 8; bases outside the gene matches: 10. Germline loops: CDR1 SGHRS, CDR2 YFSETQ. Study-wide results and caveats: According to an earlier analysis, most TCR beta V segments yielded productive rearrangements about 90% or about 30% of the time.

This sequence originates from a boy aged 5-17 years in good health and CMV-seronegative. Sequenced: PBMCs. This chain connects TRBV5-1 to TRBJ2-1; 9 bases match TRBD2. The DNA for the CDR3 is TGCGCCAGCAGCACCCAGACCGTAGCGGGAGATGAGCAGTTCTTC. It encodes CASSTQTVAGDEQFF.